A selection of T cell receptor beta chains follows, all from one sample in a study of Ad26.COV2.S vaccination and SARS-CoV-2 variants. Here immunoSEQ multiplex PCR was the method, and the copy in TCRdb shows in-frame clones only, minus some. The sample holds about 350,000 clones; about 88% are singletons and the top ten take roughly 6%. The starting material was peripheral blood, obtained in a trial of Ad26.COV2.S vaccine versus placebo. Every receptor here comes from a person aged 18-65 years who received the Ad26.COV2.S COVID-19 vaccine or a placebo. The CDR3 runs from the conserved cysteine through the conserved F or W. The D gene is left open where the match is weak. Expanded clones are given a class, and other clones once, few, many or no size at all.

v_gene	j_gene	d_gene	abundance	CDR3aa	CDR3nt
TRBV7-2	TRBJ2-1	TRBD2	once	CASSLAGGYNEQFF	TGTGCCAGCAGCCTAGCGGGAGGATACAATGAGCAGTTCTTC
TRBV6-5	TRBJ2-1	.	.	CASSRGVGANEQFF	TGTGCCAGCAGCCGCGGTGTTGGGGCCAATGAGCAGTTCTTC
TRBV3-1/TRBV3-2	TRBJ1-1	.	.	CASSLTDQGRGGEAFF	TGTGCCAGCAGCCTAACTGACCAGGGAAGGGGCGGGGAAGCTTTCTTT
TRBV28	TRBJ1-2	.	.	CASSSRDRVYGYTF	TGTGCCAGCAGTTCGCGCGACCGAGTCTATGGCTACACCTTC
TRBV27	TRBJ2-1	TRBD2	.	CASSLWTSGSYNEQFF	TGTGCCAGCAGTTTATGGACTAGCGGTTCCTACAATGAGCAGTTCTTC
TRBV19	TRBJ1-2	.	.	CASSTPSRYGYTF	TGTGCCAGTAGCACCCCCTCTCGCTATGGCTACACCTTC
TRBV6-5	TRBJ2-2	.	.	CASKLLNTGELFF	TGTGCCAGCAAATTACTGAACACCGGGGAGCTGTTTTTT
TRBV11-1	TRBJ1-1	.	.	CASSTDTQTEAFF	TGTGCCAGCAGCACCGACACACAGACTGAAGCTTTCTTT
TRBV5-4	TRBJ1-2	TRBD1	.	CASGSHQGDGYTF	TGTGCCAGCGGCTCACATCAGGGGGATGGCTACACCTTC
TRBV18	TRBJ1-5	TRBD1	.	CASSQGADLFQPQHF	TGTGCCAGCTCACAGGGGGCAGACCTCTTTCAGCCCCAGCATTTT
TRBV7-3	TRBJ2-7	TRBD1	.	CASSLSGTGTYEQYF	TGTGCCAGCAGCCTGTCCGGGACAGGGACCTACGAGCAGTACTTC
TRBV19	TRBJ2-7	TRBD1	.	CASRNSRDRGYEQYF	TGTGCCAGTAGGAATTCCCGGGACAGGGGCTACGAGCAGTACTTC
TRBV27	TRBJ2-4	TRBD2	.	CASSLVGGNRPRTIQYF	TGTGCCAGCAGTTTAGTCGGGGGGAACAGGCCCCGAACCATTCAGTACTTC
TRBV12-3/TRBV12-4	TRBJ1-1	.	.	CASSLRLGTEAFF	TGTGCCAGCAGTTTGCGGTTAGGCACTGAAGCTTTCTTT
TRBV30	TRBJ2-5	.	.	CAWTVQGLETQYF	TGTGCCTGGACCGTACAGGGCCTGGAGACCCAGTACTTC
TRBV28	TRBJ1-5	.	once	CASSFRGPSNQPQHF	TGTGCCAGCAGTTTCAGGGGACCTAGCAATCAGCCCCAGCATTTT
TRBV12-3/TRBV12-4	TRBJ1-2	.	.	CASSLVRGSGYTF	TGTGCCAGCAGTTTAGTCCGGGGAAGTGGCTACACCTTC
TRBV19	TRBJ1-6	.	.	CASSEGALGNSPLHF	TGTGCCAGTAGTGAAGGGGCGTTGGGTAATTCACCCCTCCACTTT
TRBV3-1/TRBV3-2	TRBJ2-5	.	.	CASSPIQETQYF	TGTGCCAGCAGCCCCATTCAGGAGACCCAGTACTTC
TRBV9	TRBJ1-1	.	.	CASSVMTGNTEAFF	TGTGCCAGCAGCGTAATGACAGGAAACACTGAAGCTTTCTTT
TRBV4-2	TRBJ1-5	.	.	CASSQDGGQPQHF	TGTGCCAGCAGCCAAGACGGGGGTCAGCCCCAGCATTTT
TRBV18	TRBJ2-1	.	.	CASSPTKSSYNEQFF	TGTGCCAGCTCACCAACAAAGAGCTCCTACAATGAGCAGTTCTTC
TRBV6-4	TRBJ2-3	TRBD2	medium-sized	CASSDNAGAATDTQYF	TGTGCCAGCAGTGACAACGCGGGAGCCGCCACAGATACGCAGTATTTT
TRBV2	TRBJ1-3	.	.	CASSVQGRGAGNTIYF	TGTGCCAGCAGTGTACAAGGCAGGGGAGCTGGAAACACCATATATTTT
TRBV4-1	TRBJ2-2	TRBD2	once	CASSQGAGLRAGEVTGELFF	TGCGCCAGCAGCCAAGGGGCGGGATTGAGAGCGGGAGAGGTCACCGGGGAGCTGTTTTTT
TRBV11-3	TRBJ1-1	.	.	CASSLDSVGGPTEAFF	TGTGCCAGCAGCTTAGACTCGGTCGGGGGGCCTACTGAAGCTTTCTTT
TRBV19	TRBJ1-2	TRBD1	.	CASSIRWGQISDDNYGYTF	TGTGCCAGTAGTATTAGGTGGGGACAGATTTCTGACGACAACTATGGCTACACCTTC
TRBV7-2	TRBJ1-6	TRBD1	.	CASSRRDRGRNSPLHF	TGTGCCAGCAGCCGCCGGGACAGGGGGCGCAATTCACCCCTCCACTTT
TRBV7-3	TRBJ2-1	TRBD2	.	CASSALRSGRGSYNEQFF	TGTGCCAGCAGCGCCCTAAGGAGCGGGAGGGGCTCCTACAATGAGCAGTTCTTC
TRBV14	TRBJ2-3	TRBD2	.	CASSPRRGGRTDTQYF	TGTGCCAGCAGCCCTCGCCGCGGGGGGCGCACAGATACGCAGTATTTT
TRBV7-2	TRBJ2-7	TRBD2	once	CASSSVAGGYEQYF	TGTGCCAGCAGCTCGGTAGCGGGCGGGTACGAGCAGTACTTC
TRBV5-8	TRBJ2-1	TRBD2	.	CASRTEWDYLDGREQFF	TGTGCCAGCAGAACCGAATGGGACTACCTGGACGGTCGGGAGCAGTTCTTC
TRBV7-8	TRBJ1-4	.	.	CASSLLVRSEKLFF	TGTGCCAGCAGCTTGTTAGTCCGAAGTGAAAAACTGTTTTTT
TRBV27	TRBJ2-6	TRBD2	.	CASRLAGGSGANVLTF	TGTGCCAGCCGACTAGCGGGAGGGTCGGGGGCCAACGTCCTGACTTTC
TRBV5-1	TRBJ1-1	.	.	CASSWDGRGQNTEAFF	TGCGCCAGCAGCTGGGACGGGCGGGGTCAGAACACTGAAGCTTTCTTT
TRBV29-1	TRBJ2-7	TRBD2	.	CSVERFSLAGAPSEQYF	TGCAGCGTTGAAAGGTTCAGCCTAGCGGGAGCTCCTAGCGAGCAGTACTTC
TRBV9	TRBJ2-1	.	.	CASSEGQLSYNEQFF	TGTGCCAGCAGCGAAGGACAGCTCTCCTACAATGAGCAGTTCTTC
TRBV4-3	TRBJ1-1	.	.	CASSPFKVGLTEAFF	TGCGCCAGCAGCCCCTTTAAGGTAGGACTGACTGAAGCTTTCTTT
TRBV27	TRBJ2-5	TRBD2	.	CASSLGAGGRETQYF	TGTGCCAGCAGTTTAGGCGCGGGGGGGAGGGAGACCCAGTACTTC
TRBV18	TRBJ2-7	.	.	CASSPSGDEQYF	TGTGCCAGCTCACCATCAGGAGACGAGCAGTACTTC
TRBV12-3/TRBV12-4	TRBJ1-2	.	once	CASSLLREYGYTF	TGTGCCAGCAGTTTGCTAAGGGAATATGGCTACACCTTC
TRBV2	TRBJ2-3	TRBD2	few	CASSATSGRETDTQYF	TGTGCCAGCAGCGCGACTAGCGGGCGAGAGACAGATACGCAGTATTTT
TRBV28	TRBJ2-6	.	.	CASSLLAGANVLTF	TGTGCCAGCAGTTTATTGGCTGGGGCCAACGTCCTGACTTTC
TRBV7-9	TRBJ2-7	.	.	CASSTTGTHEQYF	TGTGCCAGCAGCACAACCGGGACCCACGAGCAGTACTTC
TRBV7-6	TRBJ1-2	.	.	CASSLRAQGDWYGYTF	TGTGCCAGCAGCTTAAGGGCCCAAGGGGATTGGTATGGCTACACCTTC
TRBV15	TRBJ2-7	.	once	CATSRGRGAGNYEQYF	TGTGCCACCAGCAGAGGAAGGGGTGCGGGTAACTACGAGCAGTACTTC